This T cell receptor (beta chain) was obtained from a study of T-cell memory formation after mild COVID-19 (dated by TCRdb to about 2021). About the investigation overall: Most TCR sequence clusters were specific to one of the two donors. In two donors, T-cell clones that expanded and contracted after mild COVID-19 were followed by sequencing TCRalpha and TCRbeta repertoires longitudinally. The cohort comprised two young, previously healthy adult volunteers, one female and one male. Paper-wide results and their limitations: Clones contracting from day 15 to 85 had balanced CD4/CD8 phenotypes, while a second wave expanding from day 15 to 37 was biased towards CD4+. The study included only a couple of mild cases, and larger cohorts that include severe cases with pre-infection samples were judged to be necessary. SARS-CoV-2 specificity was not confirmed for the second-wave clones peaking on day 37. Some responding clones were detected in pre-infection memory, which suggested that pre-existing cross-reactive memory T cells had joined the SARS-CoV-2 response. Contracting CD4+ clones were located mainly in the CM and EM memory subsets, whereas CD8+ clones were found to be enriched in EMRA.

The CDR3 runs 15 residues from the cysteine to the phenylalanine. The CDR3 DNA has 45 bases and is translated from base 1. CDR1 and CDR2 are drawn from the germline V gene: LGHNA, YSLEER. Ends trimmed: V by 5 bases, J by 4 bases; bases unmatched to a gene: 5. This clonotype was picked up a small number of times. It has no known antigen specificity. The input lacks base qualities; no much larger clone sits a single base away. Ficoll-Paque density gradient centrifugation was the method used to isolate PBMCs. Reads for this sample came from an Illumina NovaSeq 6000. cDNA libraries for TCRalpha and TCRbeta were prepared by 5'RACE using constant-segment primers, with sample barcodes and unique molecular identifiers added. RNA was extracted from every sample with Trizol reagent. Amplification of the libraries took two PCR steps, and the second step added a second sample barcode plus Illumina TruSeq adapters. The libraries were sequenced on an Illumina NovaSeq using 2 x 150 bp paired-end reads. The paper's data handling went like this. Reads were demultiplexed and collapsed into UMI-guided consensus sequences with migec v1.2.7. Using mixcr v2.1.11, UMI consensuses were aligned to TRA and TRB V and J templates and then assembled into clonotypes. A clonotype was counted as expanded or contracted only if both edgeR and NoisET called the change significant, with noise models trained on biological replicates. edgeR calls used a false discovery rate-adjusted p below 0.01 and a log2 fold-change threshold of 1. As an exploratory analysis of dynamics, max-normalized trajectories of the 1000 most abundant clonotypes were examined with PCA combined with hierarchical clustering. Separately sequenced CD4+ and CD8+ repertoires were used to assign a CD4 or CD8 phenotype to each responding clone. TCRdb reran the public reads through fastp at Q25 and MiXCR, keeping productive beta chains. Rows with a matching CDR3 protein are joined into one entry that keeps the most common DNA and genes. The V and J calls, along with clone size, are taken from TCRdb and not from the paper's own processing. The sample table shows 550,000 to 700,000 distinct CDR3 sequences, and approximately 19% are seen once. The ten biggest clones cover around 12% of the sample.

This chain is built from TRBV4-3 and TRBJ2-1; TRBD2 lines up with 10 middle nucleotides. This TCR was recovered from an adult woman who had mild COVID-19 (a few samples of this study predate the infection). The sample titles of this study are shuffled in the database, so cell type and time point are left out; the donor was told from shared clones. Input material: PBMCs or a T cell subset sorted from them (not recorded which). The encoded CDR3 is CASSYGLADYNEQFF. The DNA sequence is TGCGCCAGCAGCTATGGACTAGCGGATTACAATGAGCAGTTCTTC.